Following are 29 T cell receptor beta chains from one sample sequenced in a study of vaccination effects on CD4 cells after COVID-19. ViraFEST assay sequencing came after antigen-specific CD4+ T cells were expanded with viral peptide pools. A roughly ten-day culture period preceded the isolation of CD4+ T cells. A positive SARS-CoV-2 PCR test fell between March and December 2020. No cognate antigen is known for these TCRs. Assay used: immunoSEQ multiplex PCR; TCRdb lists only in-frame clones, some missing. The sample shows about 70,000 clones, roughly 73% of them seen only once. The sample in question was CD4+ T cells from PBMCs cultured with HIV peptides, obtained before COVID-19 vaccination. Documented subset: HIV-1 Nef peptide pool negative control/reference culture. Receptors originate from a human donor who had a prior SARS-CoV-2 infection.

The chain joins TRBV30 to TRBJ2-7, with 9 bases lining up with TRBD1. CDR3 length: 13 residues. Germline V gene lookup returns CDR1 GTSNPN and CDR2 SVGIG (reference sequence). The ends lost 5 bases at V and 2 bases at J; junction bases unmatched: 4. The CDR3 reads CAWGQGITYEQYF. CDR3 sequence (DNA): TGTGCCTGGGGACAGGGGATAACCTACGAGCAGTACTTC.

The chain recombines TRBV6-5 with TRBJ1-1, with D possibly matching TRBD1 (6 bases). Germline V gives CDR1 MNHEY, CDR2 SVGAGI. V dropped 6 bases and J dropped 2 bases, with 13 bases sitting between them. The CDR3 runs 14 residues. The CDR3 spells CASREGEINTEAFF. Here the CDR3 DNA reads TGTGCCAGCAGGGAGGGGGAAATCAACACTGAAGCTTTCTTT.

CDR3 residues: CASSLGTDYEQYF. CDR3 coding DNA: TGTGCCAGCAGCTTAGGGACAGACTACGAGCAGTACTTC. The rearrangement uses TRBV5-4 and TRBJ2-7, with 7 bases identical to TRBD1. V gave up 2 bases and J gave up 3 bases; unmatched junction bases: 2. This CDR3 comprises 13 residues. Germline V gene sequence: CDR1 SGHNT, CDR2 YYREEE (reference sequence).

The chain uses TRBV7-9 and TRBJ2-1; tentatively, D is TRBD2 (7 bases). CDR3 size: 16 residues. Trimming stripped 5 bases from V and 3 bases from J, with 17 bases between. The V gene's germline CDR1 is SEHNR and CDR2 FQNEAQ (reference sequence). The CDR3 is CASSPRGAGVYNEQFF. CDR3 in DNA: TGTGCCAGCAGCCCACGGGGGGCGGGAGTCTACAATGAGCAGTTCTTC.

The chain combines TRBV7-9 with TRBJ2-5, with 7 positions matching TRBD1. V was pared by 5 bases and J by 5 bases, with 5 bases of the junction left unmatched. Germline V gene lookup returns CDR1 SEHNR and CDR2 FQNEAQ (reference sequence). The CDR3 extends over 13 amino acids. CDR3 protein: CASSLTGVETQYF. CDR3 bases: TGTGCCAGCAGCCTCACAGGGGTGGAGACCCAGTACTTC.

This chain joins TRBV9 and TRBJ2-3; 7 bases line up with TRBD2. The length of the CDR3 is 17 residues. CDR1 and CDR2 from the germline V gene are SGDLS and YYNGEE. Trimming at V came to 0 bases and at J to 4 bases, leaving 11 bases not matched to a gene. CDR3 coding DNA: TGTGCCAGCAGCGTAGATGGGAGGTCTAGCGGCCCAGATACGCAGTATTTT. As protein: CASSVDGRSSGPDTQYF.

The chain has TRBV6-5 and TRBJ2-7; possibly TRBD1 for D (6 bases). This CDR3 has 13 residues. The germline V gene has CDR1 MNHEY and CDR2 SVGAGI. Trimming removed 6 bases at V and 5 bases at J, with 14 bases between. CDR3 nucleotide sequence: TGTGCCAGCAGATATACAGGGAACGACGAGCAGTACTTC. It is translated as CASRYTGNDEQYF.

The chain combines TRBV18 with TRBJ1-1; D is unclear. V dropped 3 bases and J dropped 5 bases, with 7 bases sitting between them. CDR1 and CDR2 from the germline V gene are KGHSH and LQKENI. The CDR3 runs 12 residues. CDR3 residues: CASSPSTTEAFF. CDR3 nucleotides: TGTGCCAGCTCACCTTCGACAACTGAAGCTTTCTTT. Variable domain in full (rest from reference TRBV18 and TRBJ1-1): NAGVMQNPRHLVRRRGQEARLRCSPMKGHSHVYWYRQLPEEGLKFMVYLQKENIIDESGMPKERFSAEFPKEGPSILRIQQVVRGDSAAYFCASSPSTTEAFFGQGTRLTVV.

The V and J genes are TRBV3-1 (or the pseudogene TRBV3-2) and TRBJ1-1, with TRBD1 matching over 10 bases. From germline, CDR1 is LGHDT and CDR2 YNNKEL (reference sequence). The CDR3 has 15 amino acids. Trimming took 6 bases from V and 7 from J; bases not matched to a gene: 11. CDR3 region: CASRLGQGLPDEAFF. The CDR3 nucleotides read TGTGCCAGCAGATTGGGACAGGGGCTTCCCGATGAAGCTTTCTTT.

This clone was seen only a few times. This chain uses TRBV7-2 with TRBJ1-6; TRBD1 is a possible D gene (5 bases). The CDR3 has 14 amino acids. Trimming took off 4 bases at V and 7 bases at J, with 11 bases between the two ends. The germline CDR1 and CDR2 sequences are SGHTA and FQGNSA. CDR3 sequence: CASSSGTENSPLHF. CDR3 nucleotide sequence: TGTGCCAGCAGCTCGGGGACGGAGAATTCACCCCTCCACTTT. Using reference TRBV7-2 and TRBJ1-6 for the parts outside the CDR3, the full variable domain is GAGVSQSPSNKVTEKGKDVELRCDPISGHTALYWYRQSLGQGLEFLIYFQGNSAPDKSGLPSDRFSAERTGGSVSTLTIQRTQQEDSAVYLCASSSGTENSPLHFGNGTRLTVT.

This clone was seen more than once but under ten times. The chain links TRBV19 to TRBJ2-3; D possibly corresponds to TRBD2 (5 bases). The CDR3 is 15 residues long. Trimming took off 10 bases at V and 1 base at J, with 18 bases between the two ends. Germline loops: CDR1 LNHDA, CDR2 SQIVND (reference sequence). CDR3 bases: TGTGCCACCCTCTCCGCGGATAGCGGCACAGATACGCAGTATTTT. Its translation: CATLSADSGTDTQYF.

The chain combines TRBV3-1 (or the pseudogene TRBV3-2) with TRBJ2-1; D gene uncertain. This CDR3 has 14 amino acids. V was clipped by 3 bases and J by 5 bases, with 11 bases between them. Germline V gives CDR1 LGHDT, CDR2 YNNKEL (reference sequence). This CDR3 is CASSHHGTNNEQFF. In DNA, the CDR3 is TGTGCCAGCAGCCACCACGGCACCAACAATGAGCAGTTCTTC.

This clone was recorded a few times. At one of its ends the junction is not consistent with the germline gene, which may arise from a read error. The chain couples TRBV19 to TRBJ1-5; D call uncertain. The CDR3 is made up of 15 amino acids. Germline V lookup: CDR1 LNHDA, CDR2 SQIVND (reference sequence). CDR3 in amino acids: CASSILDSRNQAQHF. The CDR3 DNA sequence: TGTGCCAGTAGTATCTTGGATTCGAGGAATCAGGCCCAGCATTTT. Drawing the rest from reference TRBV19 and TRBJ1-5, the complete variable domain is DGGITQSPKYLFRKEGQNVTLSCEQNLNHDAMYWYRQDPGQGLRLIYYSQIVNDFQKGDIAEGYSVSREKKESFPLTVTSAQKNPTAFYLCASSILDSRNQAQHFGDGTRLSIL.

The rearrangement uses TRBV24-1 and TRBJ2-3; tentatively, D is TRBD1 (5 bases). Trimming shortened V by 3 bases and J by 6 bases, and 15 bases separated the two germline ends. The CDR3 sequence is 15 residues long. The germline V gene has CDR1 KGHDR and CDR2 SFDVKD. The CDR3 DNA sequence: TGTGCCACCAGTGATCCCCTGGGCCCAGGGGATACGCAGTATTTT. Encoded protein: CATSDPLGPGDTQYF.

This clone was counted only a few times. This sequence joins TRBV4-3 and TRBJ2-1; 12 bases match TRBD2. Germline-derived CDR1 and CDR2 are LGHNA and YSLEER. The CDR3 spans 15 residues. After removal of 0 bases from V and 9 bases from J, the junction contained 3 bases not matched to a gene. The CDR3 here is CASSQDLAGGVEQFF. CDR3 DNA: TGCGCCAGCAGCCAAGACCTAGCGGGAGGGGTTGAGCAGTTCTTC.

V is TRBV7-9 and J is TRBJ1-3, with D perhaps TRBD1 (5 bases). From germline, CDR1 is SEHNR and CDR2 FQNEAQ (reference sequence). The CDR3 loop spans 15 amino acids. Trimming took off 8 bases at V and 3 bases at J, with 17 bases between the two ends. Written as DNA, the CDR3 is TGTGCCAGCGGCAGGGCCTTTTTTCGTGGAAACACCATATATTTT. Its protein product is CASGRAFFRGNTIYF.

The rearrangement joins TRBV7-6 to TRBJ1-3; D call uncertain. Germline lookup yields CDR1 SGHVS and CDR2 FNYEAQ. The CDR3 length is 16 residues. V was clipped by 0 bases and J by 0 bases, with 9 bases between them. The CDR3 protein is CASSLARADSGNTIYF. In nucleotides, the CDR3 is TGTGCCAGCAGCTTAGCTCGCGCTGACTCTGGAAACACCATATATTTT. The complete variable domain, with remaining parts taken from reference TRBV7-6 and TRBJ1-3, reads GAGVSQSPRYKVTKRGQDVALRCDPISGHVSLYWYRQALGQGPEFLTYFNYEAQQDKSGLPNDRFSAERPEGSISTLTIQRTEQRDSAMYRCASSLARADSGNTIYFGEGSWLTVV.

The genes are TRBV10-3 and TRBJ2-3; D gene uncertain. From germline, CDR1 is ENHRY and CDR2 SYGVKD. V was pared by 10 bases and J by 8 bases, with 19 bases between. The CDR3 has 13 residues. The CDR3 here is CASLPTGSGTQYF. The CDR3 bases are TGTGCCAGCCTTCCGACCGGGTCCGGTACGCAGTATTTT.

This clone occurred once. The V and J genes are TRBV12-5 and TRBJ2-5, with 9 positions matching TRBD1. CDR1 is LGHNT and CDR2 is FRNRAP in the germline V gene. Trimming at V came to 6 bases and at J to 5 bases, leaving 10 bases not matched to a gene. The CDR3 spans 15 residues. The CDR3 DNA follows: TGTGCTAGTGGCCCTGGACAGGGGAGTGTGGAGACCCAGTACTTC. This translates into CASGPGQGSVETQYF.

The CDR3 spells CASSYYRGWEPQHF. The CDR3 region has the DNA TGTGCCAGCAGTTACTACCGGGGGTGGGAGCCCCAGCATTTT. The chain couples TRBV6-2 or TRBV6-3 to TRBJ1-5; tentative D call: TRBD1 (5 bases). CDR1 is MNHEY and CDR2 is SVGEGT in the germline V gene. The V gene lost 1 base and the J gene lost 8 bases, with 12 bases spanning the gap. The CDR3 totals 14 residues.

The table lists this clone with a few counts. This chain joins TRBV30 and TRBJ1-5; the D gene is possibly TRBD1 (5 bases). The CDR3 covers 13 residues. Germline V gives CDR1 GTSNPN, CDR2 SVGIG (reference sequence). Trimming cost V 1 base and J 4 bases, with 8 bases left between them. Written as DNA, the CDR3 is TGTGCCTGGAGTGAACGGGGGAATCAGCCCCAGCATTTT. Amino acids: CAWSERGNQPQHF.

V is TRBV18 and J is TRBJ2-1; D remains unclear. The V gene's germline CDR1 is KGHSH and CDR2 LQKENI. The CDR3 contains 15 residues. Between the trimmed V and J ends, which lost 3 bases and 0 bases, there was a span of 9 bases. The CDR3 bases are TGTGCCAGCTCACCTCGCTCGTTCTCCTACAATGAGCAGTTCTTC. Translation gives CASSPRSFSYNEQFF.

V usage is TRBV18 and J usage is TRBJ2-5, with 7 bases matching TRBD2. The V gene's germline CDR1 is KGHSH and CDR2 LQKENI. V was clipped by 0 bases and J by 2 bases; unmatched bases: 9. The length of the CDR3 is 17 residues. In DNA form, the CDR3 reads TGTGCCAGCTCACCACCCTTCGGATCGCGGGAGCAAGAGACCCAGTACTTC. Its translation is CASSPPFGSREQETQYF. Full variable domain (missing parts from reference TRBV18 and TRBJ2-5): NAGVMQNPRHLVRRRGQEARLRCSPMKGHSHVYWYRQLPEEGLKFMVYLQKENIIDESGMPKERFSAEFPKEGPSILRIQQVVRGDSAAYFCASSPPFGSREQETQYFGPGTRLLVL.

This clone was recorded only once. The CDR3 loop reads CASSSGLHNEQFF. CDR3 DNA: TGTGCCAGCAGCTCGGGACTACACAATGAGCAGTTCTTC. The rearrangement joins TRBV11-3 to TRBJ2-1; 7 bases fit TRBD2. V trimming: 4 bases; J trimming: 5 bases; junction bases outside the gene matches: 2. The CDR3 runs to 13 residues. CDR1 is SGHNT, CDR2 YENEEA, per germline.

This chain joins TRBV20-1 and TRBJ2-3; TRBD1 agrees at 12 bases. The CDR3 has 14 residues. V lost 3 bases and J lost 4; bases outside the gene matches: 2. Per germline, CDR1 DFQATT and CDR2 SNEGSKA (reference sequence). The CDR3 sequence: CSASRDRGPDTQYF. As DNA, the CDR3 is TGCAGTGCTAGTCGGGACAGGGGGCCAGATACGCAGTATTTT.

The chain recombines TRBV7-2 with TRBJ2-1, with 11 bases aligning to TRBD1. From germline, CDR1 is SGHTA and CDR2 FQGNSA. This CDR3 has 17 residues. The trim removed 3 bases at V and 1 base at J, leaving 5 bases unmatched. The CDR3 loop reads CASSFRTGGRSYNEQFF. DNA for the CDR3: TGTGCCAGCAGCTTCAGGACAGGGGGCAGGTCCTACAATGAGCAGTTCTTC. Complete variable domain (other parts from reference TRBV7-2 and TRBJ2-1): GAGVSQSPSNKVTEKGKDVELRCDPISGHTALYWYRQSLGQGLEFLIYFQGNSAPDKSGLPSDRFSAERTGGSVSTLTIQRTQQEDSAVYLCASSFRTGGRSYNEQFFGPGTRLTVL.

The CDR3, as DNA: TGTGCCAGCAACGAAGGACAGCTGAATGAAAAACTGTTTTTT. It encodes CASNEGQLNEKLFF. The V call is TRBV2, the J call TRBJ1-4, with TRBD1 as a possible D gene (6 bases). Germline V CDR1 and CDR2: SNHLY, FYNNEI. The CDR3 consists of 14 residues. Trimming stripped 7 bases from V and 5 bases from J, with 14 bases between.

This chain links TRBV6-1 with TRBJ2-3, with D maybe TRBD2 (7 bases). CDR3 size: 16 residues. V lost 0 bases and J 4 bases, leaving 14 bases between the germline ends. Germline V lookup: CDR1 MNHNS, CDR2 SASEGT. The DNA of the CDR3 is TGTGCCAGCAGTGAAGCGCTGGTAGGGGGGGCAGATACGCAGTATTTT. Its protein is CASSEALVGGADTQYF.

V and J are TRBV6-5 and TRBJ1-6; D call uncertain. CDR1 MNHEY and CDR2 SVGAGI come from the germline V gene. Trimming took off 0 bases at V and 0 bases at J, with 3 bases between the two ends. The CDR3 sequence is 15 residues long. The CDR3 coding sequence is TGTGCCAGCAGTTACTCCAGCTCCTATAATTCACCCCTCCACTTT. As protein: CASSYSSSYNSPLHF.